This record looks at one TCR beta chain sequence and its context. Its antigen is unknown. One end of the junction fails to match germline, which may point to a read error. This entry is derived from a study of CD8+ T cells in alopecia areata. Points from the study as a whole: In blood and scalp, many expanded lesional clones persisted during tofacitinib. Although TCR sharing was seen in mice, sharing across patients was less clear, possibly for HLA-related reasons.

Extracted RNA was reverse transcribed into cDNA, the sequencing template. Only in-frame clones appear in the TCRdb table, and some are missing; sequencing was by immunoSEQ multiplex PCR. The sample holds about 120,000 clones; 45% to 65% are singletons and the top ten take about 3.4%. This sample's treatment: oral pan-JAK inhibitor, 5-10 mg twice daily. This CDR3 comprises 15 residues. CDR1 is SGHTA, CDR2 FQGNSA, per germline. The TCR was taken from a human donor with alopecia areata. The chain links TRBV7-2 to TRBJ2-3; 12 nucleotides line up with TRBD2. Source: CD4+ T cells sorted from blood, taken at week 24, from a patient treated with tofacitinib. CDR3 DNA sequence: TGTGCCAGCAGCCTAGCGGGGGGGCGCGGAGATACGCAGTATTTT. This gives the protein CASSLAGGRGDTQYF.